Presented here are 30 T cell receptor beta chains from one specimen sequenced in a study of T cells in Graves' hyperthyroidism and ophthalmopathy. The CDR3 regions of TCR beta were amplified from RNA transcripts. First-round RT-PCR targeting the TCR CDR3 was performed with the HTBI primer set. TCRdb redid the calling of the multiplex PCR reads with MiXCR, one entry per CDR3 protein. The repertoire consists of roughly 740,000 distinct CDR3 sequences, with 15% to 20% occurring once and the leading ten covering roughly 8%. Sequenced material: blood. The receptors shown here come from a man aged 18-30 years with Graves' hyperthyroidism.

The rearrangement uses TRBV6-1 and TRBJ2-6; 8 nucleotides agree with TRBD2. Germline values: CDR1 MNHNS, CDR2 SASEGT. The CDR3 is 15 residues long. V lost 11 bases and J lost 2; bases outside the gene matches: 8. The DNA of the CDR3 is TGTGCCGGCACCCCGGGGGGGGCTGGGGCCAACGTCCTGACTTTC. Amino acids: CAGTPGGAGANVLTF.

This clonotype occurred once. This could be a read error, since a much larger clone is one nucleotide away. The CDR3 region has the DNA TGTGCCAGCAGCCCCGGACGTGGACAGGGGTGTAAATCCGAGCAGTACTTC. Its translation: CASSPGRGQGCKSEQYF. The gene calls are TRBV7-2 and TRBJ2-7; TRBD1 matches at 9 bases. V was pared by 5 bases and J by 6 bases, with 17 bases of the junction left unmatched. The CDR3 runs to 17 residues. Per the germline V gene, CDR1 is SGHTA and CDR2 is FQGNSA.

The chain has TRBV10-3 and TRBJ2-1, with TRBD2 matching over 10 bases. Germline trimming cut 4 bases from V and 7 bases from J; bases unmatched to any gene: 7. CDR1 is ENHRY, CDR2 SYGVKD, per germline. The CDR3 is made up of 15 amino acids. CDR3 sequence reads: CAISVDSGRLNEQFF. In DNA, the CDR3 is TGTGCCATCAGTGTGGATAGCGGGAGGCTTAATGAGCAGTTCTTC.

This clonotype was observed many times. The chain recombines TRBV6-2 or TRBV6-3 with TRBJ2-7; the match to TRBD1 covers 8 bases. Per germline, CDR1 MNHEY and CDR2 SVGEGT. The CDR3 runs to 15 residues. J was trimmed by 4 bases and V by 7 bases; bases with no gene match: 12. CDR3 region: CASKRRTGRNYEQYF. The CDR3 region has the DNA TGTGCCAGCAAGCGAAGGACAGGGAGAAATTACGAGCAGTACTTC.

This clonotype was counted ten times or more. V gene TRBV11-2 combines with J gene TRBJ2-7; 7 bases align to TRBD1. Looked up from germline, CDR1 is SGHAT and CDR2 is FQNNGV. V lost 4 bases and J lost 1; bases outside the gene matches: 1. CDR3 length: 13 residues. Written as DNA, the CDR3 is TGTGCCAGCAGCTGGGACAGATCCTACGAGCAGTACTTC. Encoded protein: CASSWDRSYEQYF.

The sample holds many counts of this clonotype. The chain uses TRBV6-1 and TRBJ1-5; a possible D gene is TRBD1 (6 bases). This CDR3 is built from 13 residues. Germline CDR1 reads MNHNS; CDR2 reads SASEGT. The V end lost 7 bases, the J end lost 6 bases, and 13 bases lay between the germline ends. The CDR3 loop is CASIAQGSQPQHF. The CDR3, as DNA: TGTGCCAGCATAGCACAGGGAAGTCAGCCCCAGCATTTT.

The V gene is TRBV9, the J gene TRBJ2-7; D is perhaps TRBD1 (5 bases). CDR3 length equals 15 residues. Germline V gives CDR1 SGDLS, CDR2 YYNGEE. Trimming pared 3 bases from V and 3 bases from J, leaving 16 bases between. The CDR3 DNA sequence: TGTGCCAGCAGCGCATTTGGCGGTCAGGGCTACGAGCAGTACTTC. It encodes CASSAFGGQGYEQYF.

This clonotype was counted at least ten times. The gene calls are TRBV2 and TRBJ1-2; 7 bases align to TRBD1. The J segment lost 2 bases and the V segment lost 6 bases, leaving 6 bases of the junction unmatched. From germline, CDR1 is SNHLY and CDR2 FYNNEI. This CDR3 region has 14 residues. The CDR3 sequence: CASRTGQRNYGYTF. The CDR3 DNA reads as TGTGCCAGCAGGACAGGGCAGAGGAACTATGGCTACACCTTC.

The V call is TRBV7-9, the J call TRBJ2-6, with 8 bases that match TRBD1. Per germline, CDR1 SEHNR and CDR2 FQNEAQ (reference sequence). V lost 3 bases to trimming and J lost 0 bases; unmatched junction nucleotides: 4. The CDR3 covers 17 residues. As DNA, the CDR3 is TGTGCCAGCAGCTTTAGGACAGGGTACTCTGGGGCCAACGTCCTGACTTTC. Its protein product is CASSFRTGYSGANVLTF. The variable domain in full, with the rest retrieved from reference TRBV7-9 and TRBJ2-6, is DTGVSQNPRHKITKRGQNVTFRCDPISEHNRLYWYRQTLGQGPEFLTYFQNEAQLEKSRLLSDRFSAERPKGSFSTLEIQRTEQGDSAMYLCASSFRTGYSGANVLTFGAGSRLTVL.

This rearrangement joins TRBV30 to TRBJ1-5; TRBD1 agrees at 8 bases. Germline CDR1 GTSNPN, CDR2 SVGIG (reference sequence). The CDR3 spans 14 residues. Losses at the gene ends were 4 bases for V and 0 bases for J; bases not matched to a gene: 2. The CDR3 DNA reads TGTGCCTGGACACAGGGGGTTAGCAATCAGCCCCAGCATTTT. This translates into CAWTQGVSNQPQHF.

The sample holds a few counts of this clonotype. The J gene is TRBJ2-2, the V gene TRBV27, with 8 nucleotides matching TRBD1. The germline gives CDR1 MNHEY, CDR2 SMNVEV (reference sequence). V lost 5 bases, J lost 1 base, and 6 bases stayed unmatched. The CDR3 runs to 16 residues. The DNA of the CDR3 is TGTGCCAGCAGTCCCTCCGGGACAGGGAACACCGGGGAGCTGTTTTTT. It yields the protein CASSPSGTGNTGELFF.

Ten or more counts support this clonotype. The chain carries TRBV2 and TRBJ1-5; TRBD1 aligns across 10 bases. Germline V gene lookup returns CDR1 SNHLY and CDR2 FYNNEI. Losses at the gene ends were 6 bases for V and 2 bases for J; bases not matched to a gene: 4. The CDR3 has 15 residues. CDR3 in DNA: TGTGCCAGCAGACCCGGGACAGGGGGCAATCAGCCCCAGCATTTT. This codes for CASRPGTGGNQPQHF. Variable domain in full (rest from reference TRBV2 and TRBJ1-5): EPEVTQTPSHQVTQMGQEVILRCVPISNHLYFYWYRQILGQKVEFLVSFYNNEISEKSEIFDDQFSVERPDGSNFTLKIRSTKLEDSAMYFCASRPGTGGNQPQHFGDGTRLSIL.

Ten or more counts support this clonotype. The chain carries TRBV12-3 or TRBV12-4 and TRBJ2-7; 12 bases match TRBD2. J was trimmed by 0 bases and V by 6 bases; bases with no gene match: 9. This CDR3 spans 17 amino acids. The CDR3 reads CASSAGTSGWLSYEQYF. The CDR3 DNA reads TGTGCCAGCAGCGCTGGGACTAGCGGGTGGCTCTCCTACGAGCAGTACTTC.

This clonotype was found a few times. The chain has TRBV28 and TRBJ2-7; a weak D match, TRBD1 (6 bases). The CDR3 has 14 residues. The ends were cut back, 6 bases at V and 3 bases at J, with 15 bases in the middle. Germline V gene lookup returns CDR1 MDHEN and CDR2 SYDVKM. The CDR3 region has the DNA TGTGCCAGCAGGCTTCCGGGACACAACTACGAGCAGTACTTC. Protein product: CASRLPGHNYEQYF. The full variable domain, in which reference TRBV28 and TRBJ2-7 provide the parts outside the CDR3, is DVKVTQSSRYLVKRTGEKVFLECVQDMDHENMFWYRQDPGLGLRLIYFSYDVKMKEKGDIPEGYSVSREKKERFSLILESASTNQTSMYLCASRLPGHNYEQYFGPGTRLTVT.

The chain joins TRBV9 to TRBJ2-3; D possibly corresponds to TRBD2 (6 bases). The germline V gene encodes CDR1 SGDLS and CDR2 YYNGEE. The CDR3 has 15 residues. V lost 0 bases and J 2 bases, leaving 10 bases between the germline ends. CDR3 DNA: TGTGCCAGCAGCGTAGCGGGGGTCCCCACAGATACGCAGTATTTT. It encodes CASSVAGVPTDTQYF. Full variable domain (remainder filled in from reference TRBV9 and TRBJ2-3): DSGVTQTPKHLITATGQRVTLRCSPRSGDLSVYWYQQSLDQGLQFLIQYYNGEERAKGNILERFSAQQFPDLHSELNLSSLELGDSALYFCASSVAGVPTDTQYFGPGTRLTVL.

Concerning this clonotype: This could be a read error, since a much larger clone is one nucleotide away. This sequence joins TRBV5-1 and TRBJ1-1, with a weak D call TRBD1 (5 bases). The CDR3 consists of 14 residues. The germline V gene encodes CDR1 SGHRS and CDR2 YFSETQ. The CDR3 here is CANSLDKGNTEAFF. The CDR3 DNA sequence: TGCGCCAACAGCTTGGACAAGGGGAACACTGAAGCTTTCTTT.

The chain combines TRBV19 with TRBJ1-1; 7 nucleotides agree with TRBD1. V lost 7 bases, J lost 3 bases, and 8 bases stayed unmatched. The germline V gene has CDR1 LNHDA and CDR2 SQIVND (reference sequence). This CDR3 has 14 amino acids. In nucleotides, the CDR3 is TGTGCCAGTATGACAGGGATCCGTGACACTGAAGCTTTCTTT. It codes for CASMTGIRDTEAFF. Full variable domain (outside the CDR3, taken from reference TRBV19 and TRBJ1-1): DGGITQSPKYLFRKEGQNVTLSCEQNLNHDAMYWYRQDPGQGLRLIYYSQIVNDFQKGDIAEGYSVSREKKESFPLTVTSAQKNPTAFYLCASMTGIRDTEAFFGQGTRLTVV.

This chain uses TRBV28 with TRBJ1-2; maybe TRBD1 (6 bases). The CDR3 loop spans 14 amino acids. Germline V gives CDR1 MDHEN, CDR2 SYDVKM. The V end was cut by 6 bases, the J end by 8 bases, with 19 bases between. The CDR3 nucleotides are TGTGCCAGCAGGCGGACAGCATCGAACGGGGGCTACACCTTC. This translates into CASRRTASNGGYTF.

The chain has TRBV29-1 and TRBJ2-3; D call uncertain. CDR1 is SQVTM, CDR2 ANQGSEA, per germline. The CDR3 sequence is 12 residues long. The ends were cut back, 3 bases at V and 2 bases at J, with 6 bases in the middle. CDR3 nucleotide sequence: TGCAGCGTTGAGGGCCTCACAGATACGCAGTATTTT. Its protein is CSVEGLTDTQYF.

Turning to this clonotype: Mismatch with germline at one junction end may stem from a read error. The J gene is TRBJ2-7, the V gene TRBV7-2; tentative D call: TRBD2 (6 bases). The germline V gene encodes CDR1 SGHTA and CDR2 FQGNSA. CDR3 size: 12 residues. CDR3 sequence (DNA): TGTGTCAGCAGCTTCGGGAGCTACGAGCAGTACTTC. Its protein product is CVSSFGSYEQYF.

As to this clonotype: This may be a read error: a much more frequent sequence differs by one nucleotide. V gene TRBV20-1 combines with J gene TRBJ2-5, with D perhaps TRBD1 (7 bases). Trimming shortened V by 1 base and J by 8 bases, and 17 bases separated the two germline ends. CDR1 is DFQATT, CDR2 SNEGSKA, per germline (reference sequence). The CDR3 consists of 14 residues. Written as DNA, the CDR3 is TGCAGTGCTAGAGGAAGACAGGGAGGTCTTACCCAGTACTTC. This codes for CSARGRQGGLTQYF.

This clonotype has only a few counts. This rearrangement joins TRBV5-5 to TRBJ2-3; D is perhaps TRBD1 or TRBD2 (5 bases each). Trimming stripped 3 bases from V and 2 bases from J, with 16 bases between. The CDR3 length is 16 residues. The germline V gene has CDR1 SGHKS and CDR2 YYEKEE (reference sequence). The CDR3 nucleotides are TGTGCCAGCAGCTCCGGGGCCCATGTATCCACAGATACGCAGTATTTT. As protein: CASSSGAHVSTDTQYF.

The V and J genes are TRBV5-1 and TRBJ2-1; D gene ambiguous. Trimming stripped 0 bases from V and 0 bases from J, with 10 bases between. This CDR3 comprises 16 residues. Germline-derived CDR1 and CDR2 are SGHRS and YFSETQ. The CDR3 here is CASSLAVGSSYNEQFF. CDR3 DNA sequence: TGCGCCAGCAGCTTGGCCGTTGGTAGCTCCTACAATGAGCAGTTCTTC.

The chain is built from TRBV30 and TRBJ1-3; no firm D call. This CDR3 region has 15 residues. Between the trimmed V and J ends, which lost 7 bases and 0 bases, there was a span of 16 bases. CDR1 GTSNPN and CDR2 SVGIG come from the germline V gene (reference sequence). DNA of the CDR3: TGTGCCTCGATCCCGCCCGTCCTCTCTGGAAACACCATATATTTT. This encodes CASIPPVLSGNTIYF.

This clonotype was counted a few times. The rearrangement uses TRBV11-1 and TRBJ2-2; D is ambiguous. The V gene's germline CDR1 is SGHAT and CDR2 FQDESV (reference sequence). This CDR3 is 17 amino acids long. Trimming pared 5 bases from V and 2 bases from J, leaving 18 bases between. CDR3 nucleotides: TGTGCCAGCAGCCTTATGTGGGCCTGCCTCAACACCGGGGAGCTGTTTTTT. It specifies CASSLMWACLNTGELFF.

This clonotype occurred a few times. The chain couples TRBV7-3 to TRBJ2-1; D perhaps matches TRBD2 (6 bases). V was cut by 6 bases and J by 5 bases, with 17 bases left in between. CDR3 length: 15 amino acids. The germline V gene encodes CDR1 SGHTA and CDR2 FQGTGA. DNA for the CDR3: TGTGCCAGCAGTCCCTGGGGGACGGGAGACAATGAGCAGTTCTTC. As protein: CASSPWGTGDNEQFF.

This clonotype was counted between two and nine times. The rearrangement links TRBV7-9 to TRBJ2-7, with 9 bases aligning to TRBD2. In germline, CDR1 is SEHNR, CDR2 FQNEAQ (reference sequence). The CDR3 totals 16 residues. The V gene end was trimmed by 5 bases and the J gene end by 1 base; junction bases not matched to a gene: 9. The DNA of the CDR3 is TGTGCCAGCAGCCAACAGGGGACTAGCCAGTCCTACGAGCAGTACTTC. Amino acids: CASSQQGTSQSYEQYF.

This clonotype was observed a single time. A single base separates this from a much larger clone, so it may be a read error. The chain joins TRBV7-9 to TRBJ2-1; perhaps TRBD2 as D (5 bases). The CDR3 consists of 13 residues. The V gene's germline CDR1 is SEHNR and CDR2 FQNEAQ (reference sequence). V was cut by 5 bases and J by 5 bases, with 10 bases left in between. This CDR3 is CASSPPADNEQFF. Here the CDR3 DNA reads TGTGCCAGCAGCCCGCCAGCGGACAATGAGCAGTTCTTC. The full variable domain, with the rest looked up from reference TRBV7-9 and TRBJ2-1, is DTGVSQNPRHKITKRGQNVTFRCDPISEHNRLYWYRQTLGQGPEFLTYFQNEAQLEKSRLLSDRFSAERPKGSFSTLEIQRTEQGDSAMYLCASSPPADNEQFFGPGTRLTVL.

This clonotype was recorded at least ten times. The rearrangement uses TRBV12-3 or TRBV12-4 and TRBJ1-2; the D is unclear. The CDR3 length is 12 residues. Trimming stripped 8 bases from V and 4 bases from J, with 11 bases between. CDR3 residues: CASQESSYGYTF. CDR3 nucleotide sequence: TGTGCCAGCCAGGAGTCTAGCTATGGCTACACCTTC.

The J gene is TRBJ1-1, the V gene TRBV9; D is uncertain. The V gene's germline CDR1 is SGDLS and CDR2 YYNGEE. V shed 3 bases and J shed 0 bases, with 18 bases lying between them. The CDR3 length is 17 residues. CDR3 nucleotide sequence: TGTGCCAGCAGCGCCTGGGGATCGTCTCTTATGAACACTGAAGCTTTCTTT. Translating it yields CASSAWGSSLMNTEAFF.